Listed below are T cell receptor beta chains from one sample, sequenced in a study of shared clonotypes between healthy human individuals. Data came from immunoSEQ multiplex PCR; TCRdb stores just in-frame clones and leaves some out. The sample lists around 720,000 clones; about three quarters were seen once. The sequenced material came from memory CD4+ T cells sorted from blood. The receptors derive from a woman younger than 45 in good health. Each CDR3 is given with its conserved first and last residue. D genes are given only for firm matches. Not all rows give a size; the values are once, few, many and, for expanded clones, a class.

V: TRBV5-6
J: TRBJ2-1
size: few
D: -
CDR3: CASSLPGDLEFF
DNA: TGTGCCAGCAGCTTGCCGGGGGACTTAGAGTTCTTC

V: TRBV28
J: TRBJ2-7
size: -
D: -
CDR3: CASTNRLGGYEQYF
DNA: TGTGCCAGCACCAACCGACTTGGCGGCTACGAGCAGTACTTC

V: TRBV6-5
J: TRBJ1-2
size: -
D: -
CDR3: CASRLDINYGYTF
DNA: TGTGCCAGCAGGCTCGATATTAACTATGGCTACACCTTC

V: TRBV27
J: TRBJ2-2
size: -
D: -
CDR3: CASSSTRNTGELFF
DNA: TGTGCCAGCAGTTCCACAAGGAACACCGGGGAGCTGTTTTTT

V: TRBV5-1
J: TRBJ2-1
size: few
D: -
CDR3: CASSSTDNSGNEQFF
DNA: TGCGCCAGCAGCTCGACTGACAATTCGGGTAATGAGCAGTTCTTC

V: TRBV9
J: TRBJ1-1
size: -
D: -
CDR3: CASSGLSGNTEAFF
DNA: TGTGCCAGCAGCGGTCTCTCGGGGAACACTGAAGCTTTCTTT

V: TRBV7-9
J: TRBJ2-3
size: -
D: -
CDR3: CASSLVGATDTQYF
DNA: TGTGCCAGCAGCTTAGTCGGGGCCACAGATACGCAGTATTTT

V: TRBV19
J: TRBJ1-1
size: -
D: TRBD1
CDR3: CASSGAGGITEAFF
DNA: TGTGCCAGTAGCGGGGCAGGGGGCATCACTGAAGCTTTCTTT

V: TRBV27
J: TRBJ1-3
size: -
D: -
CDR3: CASSPRQPISGNTIYF
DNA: TGTGCCAGCAGCCCACGCCAGCCCATCTCTGGAAACACCATATATTTT

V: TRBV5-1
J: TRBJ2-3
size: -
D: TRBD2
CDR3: CASSFGTSGTPDTQYF
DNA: TGCGCCAGCAGCTTCGGGACTAGCGGAACCCCAGATACGCAGTATTTT

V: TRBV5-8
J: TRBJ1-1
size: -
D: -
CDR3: CASSLAGEDTEAFF
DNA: TGTGCCAGCAGCTTGGCGGGGGAGGACACTGAAGCTTTCTTT

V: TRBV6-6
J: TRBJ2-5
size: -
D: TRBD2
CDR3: CASSYTGLAGGETQYF
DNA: TGTGCCAGCAGTTACACCGGGCTAGCGGGAGGTGAGACCCAGTACTTC

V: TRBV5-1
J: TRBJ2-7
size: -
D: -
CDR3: CASSWGGTYEQYF
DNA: TGCGCCAGCAGCTGGGGCGGAACCTACGAGCAGTACTTC

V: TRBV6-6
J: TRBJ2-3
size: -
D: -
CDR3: CASAGTSTDTQYF
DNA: TGTGCCAGCGCGGGAACCAGCACAGATACGCAGTATTTT

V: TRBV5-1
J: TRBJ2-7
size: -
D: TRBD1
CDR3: CASSLAGQVYEQYF
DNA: TGCGCCAGCAGCTTGGCGGGACAGGTCTACGAGCAGTACTTC

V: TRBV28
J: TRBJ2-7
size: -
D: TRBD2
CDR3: CASSPPSGRVNEQYF
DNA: TGTGCCAGCAGCCCGCCTAGCGGGAGGGTAAACGAGCAGTACTTC

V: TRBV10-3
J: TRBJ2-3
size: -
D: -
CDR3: CAISELADTQYF
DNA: TGTGCCATCAGTGAGCTCGCGGATACGCAGTATTTT

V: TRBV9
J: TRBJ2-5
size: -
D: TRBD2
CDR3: CASSPPGGRGETQYF
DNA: TGTGCCAGCAGCCCCCCGGGGGGGAGAGGGGAGACCCAGTACTTC

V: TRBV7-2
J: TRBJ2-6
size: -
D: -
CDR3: CASSSSAGSGANVLTF
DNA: TGTGCCAGCAGCTCCTCTGCGGGCTCTGGGGCCAACGTCCTGACTTTC

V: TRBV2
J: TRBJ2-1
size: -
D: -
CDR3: CASRTVSNEQFF
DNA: TGTGCCAGCAGAACCGTTAGCAATGAGCAGTTCTTC

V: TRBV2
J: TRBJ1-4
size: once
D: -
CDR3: CASRQTSPTEKLFF
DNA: TGTGCCAGCAGACAGACGTCGCCTACTGAAAAACTGTTTTTT

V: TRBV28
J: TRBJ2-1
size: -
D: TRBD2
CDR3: CASSPLTSGRPNEQFF
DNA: TGTGCCAGCAGTCCCCTCACTAGCGGGAGACCCAATGAGCAGTTCTTC

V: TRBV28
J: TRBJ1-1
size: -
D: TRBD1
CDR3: CASSRTGFLTEAFF
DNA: TGTGCCAGCAGCCGGACAGGGTTTCTCACTGAAGCTTTCTTT

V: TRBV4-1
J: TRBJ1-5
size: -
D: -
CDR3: CASSPSVSATGNQPQHF
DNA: TGCGCCAGCAGCCCATCGGTGTCAGCGACAGGAAATCAGCCCCAGCATTTT

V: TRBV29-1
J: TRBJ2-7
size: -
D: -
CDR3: CSVEDQTYEQYF
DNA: TGCAGCGTTGAAGATCAAACCTACGAGCAGTACTTC

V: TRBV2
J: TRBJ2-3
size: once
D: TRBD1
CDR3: CASSLQGAPGTDTQYF
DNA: TGTGCCAGCAGTCTTCAGGGGGCGCCGGGCACAGATACGCAGTATTTT

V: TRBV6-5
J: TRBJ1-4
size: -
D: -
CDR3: CASKGHGVEKLFF
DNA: TGTGCCAGCAAGGGACACGGGGTTGAAAAACTGTTTTTT

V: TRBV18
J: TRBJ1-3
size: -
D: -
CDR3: CASSPQELDTIYF
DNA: TGTGCCAGCTCACCACAAGAGTTGGACACCATATATTTT

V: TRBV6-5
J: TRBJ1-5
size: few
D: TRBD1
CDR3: CASRRDSSNQPQHF
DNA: TGTGCCAGCAGACGGGACAGTAGCAATCAGCCCCAGCATTTT

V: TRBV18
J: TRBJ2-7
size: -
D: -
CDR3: CASSGGSEYEQYF
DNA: TGTGCCAGCTCAGGAGGGTCAGAGTACGAGCAGTACTTC

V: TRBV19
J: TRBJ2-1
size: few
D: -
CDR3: CASSISQAEQFF
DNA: TGTGCCAGTAGTATCTCGCAGGCTGAGCAGTTCTTC

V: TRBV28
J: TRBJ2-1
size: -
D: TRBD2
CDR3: CASSSPSGNSYNEQFF
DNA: TGTGCCAGCAGTTCGCCTAGCGGAAACTCCTACAATGAGCAGTTCTTC

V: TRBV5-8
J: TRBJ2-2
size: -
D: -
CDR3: CASSFGSHTGELFF
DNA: TGTGCCAGCAGCTTTGGCAGCCACACCGGGGAGCTGTTTTTT

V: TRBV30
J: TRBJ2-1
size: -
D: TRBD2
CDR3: CAWNRLAGGNEQFF
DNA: TGTGCCTGGAATAGACTAGCGGGAGGCAATGAGCAGTTCTTC

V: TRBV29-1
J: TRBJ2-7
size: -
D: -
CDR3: CSVRTSSYEQYF
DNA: TGCAGCGTTAGAACTAGTTCCTACGAGCAGTACTTC

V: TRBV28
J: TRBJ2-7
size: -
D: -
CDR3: CASSGGSAYEQYF
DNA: TGTGCCAGCAGCGGCGGATCTGCCTACGAGCAGTACTTC

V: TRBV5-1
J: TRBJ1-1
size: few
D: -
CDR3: CASSSGTENTEAFF
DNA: TGCGCCAGCAGCTCCGGGACTGAGAACACTGAAGCTTTCTTT

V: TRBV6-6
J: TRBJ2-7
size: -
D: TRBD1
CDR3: CASSPGQGAEEQYF
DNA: TGTGCCAGCAGCCCCGGGCAGGGGGCGGAAGAGCAGTACTTC

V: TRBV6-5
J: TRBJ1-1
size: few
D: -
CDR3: CASSKQLPGNTEAFF
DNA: TGTGCCAGCAGCAAACAATTGCCGGGGAACACTGAAGCTTTCTTT

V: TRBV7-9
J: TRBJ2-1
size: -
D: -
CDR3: CASSLSWGNEQFF
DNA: TGTGCCAGCAGCTTAAGTTGGGGCAATGAGCAGTTCTTC

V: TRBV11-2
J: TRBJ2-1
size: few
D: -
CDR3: CASSSLRGAGHNEQFF
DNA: TGTGCCAGCAGCTCCCTCAGGGGGGCAGGGCACAATGAGCAGTTCTTC

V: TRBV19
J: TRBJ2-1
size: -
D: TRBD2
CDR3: CASTGTTYNEQFF
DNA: TGTGCCAGTACAGGGACTACATACAATGAGCAGTTCTTC